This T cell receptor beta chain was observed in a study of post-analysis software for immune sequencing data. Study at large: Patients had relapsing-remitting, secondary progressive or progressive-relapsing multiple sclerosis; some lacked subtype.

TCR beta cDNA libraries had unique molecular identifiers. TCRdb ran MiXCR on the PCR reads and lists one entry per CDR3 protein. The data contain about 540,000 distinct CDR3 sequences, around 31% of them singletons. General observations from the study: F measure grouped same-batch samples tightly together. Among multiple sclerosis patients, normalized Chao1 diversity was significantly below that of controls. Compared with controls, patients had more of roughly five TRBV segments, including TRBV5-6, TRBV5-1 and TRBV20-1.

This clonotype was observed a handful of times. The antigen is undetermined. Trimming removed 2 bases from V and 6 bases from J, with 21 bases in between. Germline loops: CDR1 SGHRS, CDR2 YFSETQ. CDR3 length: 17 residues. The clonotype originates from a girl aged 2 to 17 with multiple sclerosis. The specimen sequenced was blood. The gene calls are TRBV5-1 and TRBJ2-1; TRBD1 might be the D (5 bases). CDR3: CASSLGLGRVTGNEQFF. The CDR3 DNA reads TGCGCCAGCAGCTTAGGCCTCGGCAGGGTAACGGGCAATGAGCAGTTCTTC. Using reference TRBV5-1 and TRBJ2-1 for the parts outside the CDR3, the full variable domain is KAGVTQTPRYLIKTRGQQVTLSCSPISGHRSVSWYQQTPGQGLQFLFEYFSETQRNKGNFPGRFSGRQFSNSRSEMNVSTLELGDSALYLCASSLGLGRVTGNEQFFGPGTRLTVL.